Below are 16 T cell receptor beta chains sequenced from a single sample in a study of T cells in Graves' hyperthyroidism and ophthalmopathy. What was amplified from RNA transcripts were TCR beta CDR3 regions. The TCR CDR3 first-round RT-PCR relied on the HTBI primer set. MiXCR was run by TCRdb on the multiplex PCR reads, yielding one entry per CDR3 protein. This sample has roughly 700,000 distinct CDR3 sequences, with 30% to 40% found just once. What was sequenced was blood. The receptors here all came from a woman between 40 and 55 years old with Graves' hyperthyroidism.

This clonotype has at least ten counts. CDR3 coding DNA: TGTGCCAGCAGCTGGGACAGGGGGCCGACTGGAAACACCATATATTTT. Translating it yields CASSWDRGPTGNTIYF. The chain carries TRBV12-3 or TRBV12-4 and TRBJ1-3; 12 nucleotides align to TRBD1. After removal of 6 bases from V and 2 bases from J, the junction contained 5 bases not matched to a gene. CDR3 length: 16 residues.

Remarks on this clonotype: The germline gene is not matched at one end of the junction; a read error may be the cause. The chain joins TRBV19 to TRBJ1-1; D uncertain. The CDR3 is 11 residues long. Per germline, CDR1 LNHDA and CDR2 SQIVND (reference sequence). The CDR3 loop is CASSQNTEALF. The CDR3, as DNA: TGTGCCAGTAGTCAGAACACTGAAGCTCTCTTT.

The genes are TRBV10-3 and TRBJ2-6; D unclear. CDR1 is ENHRY and CDR2 is SYGVKD in the germline V gene. This CDR3 region has 15 residues. Trimming took off 10 bases at V and 0 bases at J, with 13 bases between the two ends. The CDR3 sequence is CASGSIGSGANVLTF. The CDR3 bases are TGTGCCAGCGGCTCAATAGGCTCTGGGGCCAACGTCCTGACTTTC.

This clonotype occurred many times. J is TRBJ1-3 and V is TRBV7-9; 7 positions match TRBD1. Germline V gene lookup returns CDR1 SEHNR and CDR2 FQNEAQ (reference sequence). V lost 3 bases and J lost 4; bases outside the gene matches: 9. The CDR3 runs to 16 residues. CDR3 DNA: TGTGCCAGCAGCTTTTCCGGGACAGAGCGCGGAAACACCATATATTTT. Protein: CASSFSGTERGNTIYF.

The sample holds a few counts of this clonotype. The V gene is TRBV6-4, the J gene TRBJ1-6; D may be TRBD1 (6 bases). V gave up 7 bases and J gave up 6 bases, with 13 bases separating them. Germline assignment: CDR1 MRHNA and CDR2 SNTAGT. This CDR3 is 14 amino acids long. The CDR3: CASTPGQTNSPLHF. Here the CDR3 DNA reads TGTGCCAGCACCCCGGGACAAACTAATTCACCCCTCCACTTT.

This clonotype appeared many times. The genes are TRBV6-6 and TRBJ1-6, with D perhaps matching TRBD1 (6 bases). V was shortened by 4 bases and J by 9 bases, with 13 bases between the two germline ends. This CDR3 contains 14 residues. In germline, CDR1 is MNHNY, CDR2 SVGAGI (reference sequence). CDR3 coding DNA: TGTGCCAGCAGTTCGATCAGGGGAAGTTCACCCCTCCACTTT. Its protein product is CASSSIRGSSPLHF.

In this sample, this clonotype turned up a few times. The chain couples TRBV5-4 to TRBJ2-7; possibly TRBD1 for D (6 bases). CDR1 is SGHNT, CDR2 YYREEE, per germline (reference sequence). V was pared by 5 bases and J by 0 bases, with 9 bases between. The CDR3 runs to 13 residues. CDR3: CASRDSPSYEQYF. The CDR3 DNA is TGTGCCAGCAGGGACAGCCCCTCCTACGAGCAGTACTTC.

The DNA of the CDR3 is TGTGCCAGCAGTGACCTAACTTCCAGGACAGGGAACTATGGCTACACCTTC. This codes for CASSDLTSRTGNYGYTF. The chain links TRBV25-1 to TRBJ1-2; TRBD1 aligns across 8 bases. Germline V gives CDR1 MGHDK, CDR2 SYGVNS. Unmatched junction bases numbered 11, after V lost 3 bases and J lost 2 bases. The CDR3 length is 17 residues.

This clonotype was counted ten times or more. The genes are TRBV15 and TRBJ2-7; D is ambiguous. From germline, CDR1 is LNHNV and CDR2 YYDKDF (reference sequence). There are 16 residues in the CDR3. Trimming pared 0 bases from V and 5 bases from J, leaving 17 bases between. CDR3 amino acids: CATSRDSMKTGDEQYF. In DNA, the CDR3 is TGTGCCACCAGCAGAGATTCCATGAAAACTGGCGACGAGCAGTACTTC.

The rearrangement links TRBV20-1 to TRBJ2-1; TRBD2 aligns across 8 bases. V trimming: 3 bases; J trimming: 7 bases; junction bases outside the gene matches: 8. Germline loops: CDR1 DFQATT, CDR2 SNEGSKA (reference sequence). The CDR3 contains 14 residues. CDR3 protein: CSASAGGQMNEQFF. The CDR3 coding sequence is TGCAGTGCTAGCGCGGGAGGTCAGATGAATGAGCAGTTCTTC.

The CDR3 protein is CASSYRNRGTNYGYTF. Written as DNA, the CDR3 is TGTGCCAGCAGTTACCGAAACAGGGGGACTAACTATGGCTACACCTTC. V is TRBV6-5 and J is TRBJ1-2; 8 positions match TRBD1. Germline values: CDR1 MNHEY, CDR2 SVGAGI. Losses at the gene ends were 2 bases for V and 0 bases for J; bases not matched to a gene: 5. The CDR3 sequence is 16 residues long.

The V call is TRBV3-1, the J call TRBJ2-5; the D gene is possibly TRBD1 (6 bases). Germline V gene sequence: CDR1 LGHDT, CDR2 YNNKEL (reference sequence). Between the trimmed V and J ends, which lost 6 bases and 4 bases, there was a span of 12 bases. There are 13 residues in the CDR3. The CDR3 DNA is TGTGCCAGCAGTAACCAGGGGAGAGAGACCCAGTACTTC. Translated: CASSNQGRETQYF.

The chain employs TRBV7-2 and TRBJ1-1; D unresolved. CDR1 and CDR2 from the germline V gene are SGHTA and FQGNSA. Between the trimmed V and J ends, which lost 11 bases and 3 bases, there was a span of 10 bases. The CDR3 length is 11 residues. Here the CDR3 reads CAWRHYTEAFF. Written as DNA, the CDR3 is TGTGCCTGGAGACACTACACTGAAGCTTTCTTT.

The sample holds many counts of this clonotype. This chain uses TRBV3-1 with TRBJ1-5; D gene unclear. The CDR3 is 12 amino acids. V dropped 5 bases and J dropped 6 bases, with 8 bases sitting between them. Germline V gene data show CDR1 as LGHDT and CDR2 as YNNKEL (reference sequence). The CDR3 protein is CASSDGGQPQHF. The CDR3 nucleotides read TGTGCCAGCAGCGACGGTGGTCAGCCCCAGCATTTT.

The rearrangement links TRBV6-5 to TRBJ1-5; tentatively, D is TRBD1 (6 bases). There are 13 residues in the CDR3. Germline V gene data show CDR1 as MNHEY and CDR2 as SVGAGI. V dropped 6 bases and J dropped 5 bases, with 11 bases sitting between them. CDR3 residues: CASRGGRYQPQHF. In nucleotides, the CDR3 is TGTGCCAGCAGAGGGGGACGCTATCAGCCCCAGCATTTT.

This clonotype was detected ten times or more. The chain joins TRBV5-4 to TRBJ1-2; possible D gene TRBD1, 6 bases. There are 13 residues in the CDR3. Trimming stripped 4 bases from V and 8 bases from J, with 15 bases between. Germline CDR1 and CDR2: SGHNT and YYREEE (reference sequence). The CDR3 nucleotides are TGTGCCAGCAGCCCCGACAGGTCGCAAGGCTACACCTTC. As protein: CASSPDRSQGYTF. Combining the CDR3 with reference TRBV5-4 and TRBJ1-2 gives the whole variable domain ETGVTQSPTHLIKTRGQQVTLRCSSQSGHNTVSWYQQALGQGPQFIFQYYREEENGRGNFPPRFSGLQFPNYSSELNVNALELDDSALYLCASSPDRSQGYTFGSGTRLTVV.